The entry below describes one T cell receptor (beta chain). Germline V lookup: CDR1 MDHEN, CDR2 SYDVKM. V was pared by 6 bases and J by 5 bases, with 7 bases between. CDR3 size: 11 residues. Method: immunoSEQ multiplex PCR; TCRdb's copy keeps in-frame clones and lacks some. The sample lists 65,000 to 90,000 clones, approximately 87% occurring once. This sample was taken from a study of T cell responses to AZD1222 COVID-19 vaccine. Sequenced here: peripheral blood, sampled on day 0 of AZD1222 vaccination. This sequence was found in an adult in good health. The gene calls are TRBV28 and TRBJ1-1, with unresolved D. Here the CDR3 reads CASRVSTEAFF. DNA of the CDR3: TGTGCCAGCAGAGTGAGTACTGAAGCTTTCTTT.